This TCR beta chain was identified during a study of a mutant IDH1 vaccine in newly diagnosed glioma. About the study: Mean patient age was about 40 years; about 60% were male and approximately 38% female. Patients arrived already treated with radiotherapy, temozolomide, or both, most having had both.

Stated time point: week 35, safety follow-up. In every dose of vaccine, 300 ug of mutant IDH1 20-mer peptide was given alongside topical imiquimod. During weeks 1, 3, 5, 7, 11, 15, 19 and 23, patients received eight vaccinations. This table comes from immunoSEQ multiplex PCR, and its TCRdb copy is limited to in-frame clones, with some not included. This sample has tens of thousands of clones, with 80% to 90% found just once. The CDR3 loop spans 18 amino acids. Trimming took 5 bases from V and 1 from J; bases not matched to a gene: 14. The germline V gene has CDR1 SGHTA and CDR2 FQGTGA. Study-wide findings and caveats: Changes in the top peripheral T cell clonotypes seemingly had no bearing on pseudoprogression.

This clone is a singleton in its sample. Its specificity is not known. This rearrangement joins TRBV7-3 to TRBJ2-3; 8 bases line up with TRBD1. The sample was PBMCs, taken from a glioma patient whose treatment included an IDH1 peptide vaccine. This sequence was found in a woman younger than 35 with glioma. This chain's CDR3 is CASSRGSTGGIGTDTQYF. CDR3 nucleotide sequence: TGTGCCAGCAGCCGGGGATCTACAGGGGGGATAGGCACAGATACGCAGTATTTT.